The source of this TCR beta chain is a study of PD-L1 blockade in urothelial cancer. Generated by immunoSEQ multiplex PCR, the TCRdb table keeps only in-frame clones and is missing some. In the table there are around 100,000 clones, 80% to 90% of which are singletons. V lost 6 bases and J lost 4; bases outside the gene matches: 7. There are 14 residues in the CDR3. The germline V gene encodes CDR1 SQVTM and CDR2 ANQGSEA. A remark on this clone: Other DNA sequences in this specimen translate into the identical CDR3.

The sample's time point: pretreatment peripheral blood. This clonotype was obtained from a man aged 60 to 69 with urothelial cancer. The sample here was PBMCs, taken around atezolizumab (anti-PD-L1) treatment. The chain links TRBV29-1 to TRBJ2-2, with 8 bases aligning to TRBD1. The CDR3 loop reads CSVRGQGGTGELFF. The CDR3 DNA reads as TGCAGCGTCCGAGGACAGGGCGGCACCGGGGAGCTGTTTTTT.